This T cell receptor (beta chain) was documented in a study of tumor-infiltrating lymphocytes in oesophageal squamous cell carcinoma. A single record per CDR3 protein comes from TCRdb applying MiXCR to the PCR reads. This sample has 15,000 to 25,000 distinct CDR3 sequences, with 35% to 45% found just once. This clonotype showed up just a few times. This CDR3 spans 16 amino acids. Germline V gene data show CDR1 as SGHVS and CDR2 as FNYEAQ. The chain links TRBV7-6 to TRBJ2-7; maybe TRBD2 (6 bases). The J call is uncertain, as TRBJ2-5 better fits the DNA end. The sequenced sample was esophageal tumor tissue. The source of this sequence is a male donor with esophageal squamous cell carcinoma. CDR3 in DNA: TGTGCCAGCAGCCCGCTTTTTTCGGGAGCGCAAGAGACCCAGTACTTC. This translates into CASSPLFSGAQETQYF.